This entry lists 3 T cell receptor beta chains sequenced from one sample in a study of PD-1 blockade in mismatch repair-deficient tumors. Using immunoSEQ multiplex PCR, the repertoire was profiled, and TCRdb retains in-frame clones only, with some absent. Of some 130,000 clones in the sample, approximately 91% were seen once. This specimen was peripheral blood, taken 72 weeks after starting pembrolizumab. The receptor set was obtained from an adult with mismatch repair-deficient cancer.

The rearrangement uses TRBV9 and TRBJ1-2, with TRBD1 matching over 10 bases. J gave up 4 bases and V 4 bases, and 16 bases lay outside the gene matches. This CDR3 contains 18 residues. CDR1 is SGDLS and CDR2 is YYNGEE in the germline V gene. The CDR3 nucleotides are TGTGCCAGCAGCTTAGGGAGACAGGGGGCTTTTGGGAGCTATGGCTACACCTTC. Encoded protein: CASSLGRQGAFGSYGYTF.

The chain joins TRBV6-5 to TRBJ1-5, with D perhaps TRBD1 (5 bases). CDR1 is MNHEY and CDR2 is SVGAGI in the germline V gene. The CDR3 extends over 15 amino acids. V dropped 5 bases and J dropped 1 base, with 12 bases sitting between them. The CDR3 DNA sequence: TGTGCCAGCAGTAGGGAGGGGTACAGCAATCAGCCCCAGCATTTT. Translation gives CASSREGYSNQPQHF.

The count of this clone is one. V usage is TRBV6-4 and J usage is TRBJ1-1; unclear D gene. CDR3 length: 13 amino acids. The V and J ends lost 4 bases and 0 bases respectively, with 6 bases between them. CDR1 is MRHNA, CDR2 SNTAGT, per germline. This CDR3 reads CASSVQLNTEAFF. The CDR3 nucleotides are TGTGCCAGCAGTGTCCAGTTGAACACTGAAGCTTTCTTT.